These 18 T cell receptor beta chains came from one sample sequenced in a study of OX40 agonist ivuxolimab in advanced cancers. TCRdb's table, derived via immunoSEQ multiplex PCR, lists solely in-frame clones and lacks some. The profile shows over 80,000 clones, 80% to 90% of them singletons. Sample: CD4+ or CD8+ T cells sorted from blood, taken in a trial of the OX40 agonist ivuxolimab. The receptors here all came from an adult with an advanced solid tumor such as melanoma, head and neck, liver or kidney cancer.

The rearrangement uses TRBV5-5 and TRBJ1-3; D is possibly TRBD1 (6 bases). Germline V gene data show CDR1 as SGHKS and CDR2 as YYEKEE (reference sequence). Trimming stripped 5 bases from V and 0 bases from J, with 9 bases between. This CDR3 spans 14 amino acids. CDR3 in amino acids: CASRDSHSGNTIYF. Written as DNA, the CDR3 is TGTGCCAGCAGGGACAGTCACTCTGGAAACACCATATATTTT.

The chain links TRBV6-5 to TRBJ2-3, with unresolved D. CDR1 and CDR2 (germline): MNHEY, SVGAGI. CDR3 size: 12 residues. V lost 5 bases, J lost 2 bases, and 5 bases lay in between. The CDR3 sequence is CASSGPTDTQYF. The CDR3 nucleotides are TGTGCCAGCAGTGGACCCACAGATACGCAGTATTTT.

The CDR3 spells CASSLDSGTGELFF. The CDR3 DNA reads TGCGCCAGCAGCTTGGATTCAGGGACCGGGGAGCTGTTTTTT. The rearrangement links TRBV5-1 to TRBJ2-2; tentative D call: TRBD1 (5 bases). The CDR3 contains 14 residues. Germline CDR1 reads SGHRS; CDR2 reads YFSETQ. V lost 0 bases and J lost 5, with 8 bases in between.

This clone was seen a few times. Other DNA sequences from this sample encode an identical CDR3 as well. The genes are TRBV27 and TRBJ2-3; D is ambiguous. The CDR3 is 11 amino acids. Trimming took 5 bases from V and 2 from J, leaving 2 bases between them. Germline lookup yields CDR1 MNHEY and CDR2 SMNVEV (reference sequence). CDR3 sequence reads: CASSHTDTQYF. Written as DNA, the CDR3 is TGTGCCAGCAGTCACACAGATACGCAGTATTTT.

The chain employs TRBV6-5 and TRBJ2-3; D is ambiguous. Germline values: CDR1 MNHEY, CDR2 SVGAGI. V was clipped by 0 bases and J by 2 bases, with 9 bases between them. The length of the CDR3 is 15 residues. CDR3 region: CASSYSTAPTDTQYF. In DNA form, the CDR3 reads TGTGCCAGCAGTTACTCGACCGCCCCCACAGATACGCAGTATTTT.

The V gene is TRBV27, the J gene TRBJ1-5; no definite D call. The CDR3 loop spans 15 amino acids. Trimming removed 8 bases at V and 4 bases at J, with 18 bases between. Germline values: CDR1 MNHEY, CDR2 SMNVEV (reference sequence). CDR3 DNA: TGTGCCAGCCTGCCCTTGGGTGCATTAAATCAGCCCCAGCATTTT. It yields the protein CASLPLGALNQPQHF.

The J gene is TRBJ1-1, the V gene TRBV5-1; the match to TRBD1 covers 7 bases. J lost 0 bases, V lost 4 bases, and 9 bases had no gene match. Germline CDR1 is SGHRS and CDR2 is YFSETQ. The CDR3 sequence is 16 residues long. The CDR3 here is CASSDDQGVLNTEAFF. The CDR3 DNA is TGCGCCAGCAGCGATGACCAGGGGGTCTTGAACACTGAAGCTTTCTTT.

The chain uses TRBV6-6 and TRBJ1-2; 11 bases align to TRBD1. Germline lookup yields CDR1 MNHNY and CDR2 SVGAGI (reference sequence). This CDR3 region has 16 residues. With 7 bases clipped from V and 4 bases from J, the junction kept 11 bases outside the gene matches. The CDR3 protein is CASNKQAGQGAYGYTF. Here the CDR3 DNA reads TGTGCCAGCAACAAGCAGGCAGGACAGGGGGCCTATGGCTACACCTTC.

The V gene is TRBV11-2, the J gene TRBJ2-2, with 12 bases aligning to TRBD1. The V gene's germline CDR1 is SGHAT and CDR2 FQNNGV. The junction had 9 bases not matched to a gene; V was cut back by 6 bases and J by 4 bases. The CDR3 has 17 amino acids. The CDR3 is CASRRGQGAVRTGELFF. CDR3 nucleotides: TGTGCCAGCAGGCGGGGACAGGGGGCGGTTCGCACCGGGGAGCTGTTTTTT.

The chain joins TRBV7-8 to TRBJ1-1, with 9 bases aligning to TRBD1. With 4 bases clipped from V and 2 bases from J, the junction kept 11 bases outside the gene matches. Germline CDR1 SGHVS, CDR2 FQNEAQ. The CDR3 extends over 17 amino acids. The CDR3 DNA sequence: TGTGCCAGCAGCTCCAGACGGACAGGGGAGGGTAACACTGAAGCTTTCTTT. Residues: CASSSRRTGEGNTEAFF.

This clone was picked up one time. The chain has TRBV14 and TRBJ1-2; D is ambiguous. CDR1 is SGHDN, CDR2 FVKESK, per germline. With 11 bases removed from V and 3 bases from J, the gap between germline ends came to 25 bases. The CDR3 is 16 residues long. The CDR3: CARLGGPDLLYYGYTF. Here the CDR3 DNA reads TGTGCCCGACTTGGAGGCCCCGACCTATTATACTATGGCTACACCTTC.

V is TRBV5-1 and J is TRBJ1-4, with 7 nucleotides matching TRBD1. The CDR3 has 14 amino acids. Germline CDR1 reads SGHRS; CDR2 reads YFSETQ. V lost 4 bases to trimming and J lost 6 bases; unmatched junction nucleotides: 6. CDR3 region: CASSRDSSDEKLFF. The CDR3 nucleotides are TGCGCCAGCAGCCGGGACAGTTCGGATGAAAAACTGTTTTTT.

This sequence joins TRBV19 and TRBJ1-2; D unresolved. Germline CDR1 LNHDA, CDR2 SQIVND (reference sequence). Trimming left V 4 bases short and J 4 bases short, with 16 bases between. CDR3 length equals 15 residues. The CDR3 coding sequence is TGTGCCAGTAGTACATCAAGGACGGGATCCTATGGCTACACCTTC. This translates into CASSTSRTGSYGYTF.

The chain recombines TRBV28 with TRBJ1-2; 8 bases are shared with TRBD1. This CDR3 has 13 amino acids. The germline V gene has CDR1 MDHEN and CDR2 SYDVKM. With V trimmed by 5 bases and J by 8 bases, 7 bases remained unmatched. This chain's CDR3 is CASSSGQGPGYTF. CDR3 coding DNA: TGTGCCAGCAGTAGCGGACAGGGCCCCGGCTACACCTTC.

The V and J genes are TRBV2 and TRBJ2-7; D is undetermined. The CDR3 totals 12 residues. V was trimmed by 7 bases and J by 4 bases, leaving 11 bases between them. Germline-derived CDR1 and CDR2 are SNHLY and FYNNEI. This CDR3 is CASNLGIYEQYF. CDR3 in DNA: TGTGCCAGCAACTTAGGAATTTACGAGCAGTACTTC.

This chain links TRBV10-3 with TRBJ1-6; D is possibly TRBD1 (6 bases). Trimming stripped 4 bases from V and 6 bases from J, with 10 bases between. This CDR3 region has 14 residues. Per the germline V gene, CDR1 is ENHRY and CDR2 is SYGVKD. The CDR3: CAISGGTINSPLHF. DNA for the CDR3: TGTGCCATCAGTGGCGGGACAATTAATTCACCCCTCCACTTT.

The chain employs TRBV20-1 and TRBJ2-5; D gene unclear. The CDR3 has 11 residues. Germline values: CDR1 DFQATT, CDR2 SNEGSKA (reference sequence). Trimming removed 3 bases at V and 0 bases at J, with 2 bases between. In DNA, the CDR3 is TGCAGTGCTAGTTACCAAGAGACCCAGTACTTC. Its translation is CSASYQETQYF.

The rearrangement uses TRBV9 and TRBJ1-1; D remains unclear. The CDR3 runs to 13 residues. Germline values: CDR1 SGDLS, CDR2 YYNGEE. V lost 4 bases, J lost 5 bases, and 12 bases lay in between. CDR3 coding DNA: TGTGCCAGCAGCCTGGGTTATGGGACTGAAGCTTTCTTT. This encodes CASSLGYGTEAFF. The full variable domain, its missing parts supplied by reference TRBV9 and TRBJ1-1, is DSGVTQTPKHLITATGQRVTLRCSPRSGDLSVYWYQQSLDQGLQFLIQYYNGEERAKGNILERFSAQQFPDLHSELNLSSLELGDSALYFCASSLGYGTEAFFGQGTRLTVV.